These T cell receptor beta chains were read from a single sample in a study of beta chain features in type 1 diabetes. Measured with immunoSEQ multiplex PCR; TCRdb has only the in-frame clones, and not every one. The table records about 180,000 clones, around an eighth of them present only once. Sequences were obtained from central memory CD4+ T cells from blood. All receptors derive from a woman under 30 in good health. Each CDR3 is given with its conserved first and last residue. A D gene is named only where the DNA matches it firmly. The size of a clone is reported for some rows only, either as once, few or many, or as a class for expanded clones.

v_call,j_call,clone_size,d_call,cdr3_aa,cdr3_nt
TRBV5-4,TRBJ2-3,once,NA,CASSREGPTDTQYF,TGTGCCAGCAGCCGAGAGGGTCCCACAGATACGCAGTATTTT
TRBV6-1,TRBJ2-7,NA,NA,CASRARAYEQYF,TGTGCCAGCAGAGCCAGGGCCTACGAGCAGTACTTC
TRBV7-6,TRBJ1-1,NA,NA,CASSPELGAYTEAFF,TGTGCCAGCAGCCCGGAACTGGGGGCCTACACTGAAGCTTTCTTT
TRBV9,TRBJ1-1,few,TRBD1,CASTPIGQANTEAFF,TGTGCCAGCACCCCTATTGGACAGGCGAACACTGAAGCTTTCTTT
TRBV2,TRBJ2-5,NA,TRBD2,CASSGLAGWGTQYF,TGTGCCAGCAGTGGACTAGCGGGATGGGGGACCCAGTACTTC
TRBV2,TRBJ2-3,few,NA,CASSRTGLRSTDTQYF,TGTGCCAGCAGTCGAACCGGACTGCGCAGCACAGATACGCAGTATTTT
TRBV30,TRBJ2-5,NA,NA,CAWSNTGFRETQYF,TGTGCCTGGAGTAATACAGGGTTTCGGGAGACCCAGTACTTC
TRBV20-1,TRBJ2-3,NA,NA,CSAEPRVTQYF,TGCAGTGCCGAACCTCGAGTTACGCAGTATTTT
TRBV28,TRBJ2-5,NA,TRBD1,CASRTGQGETQYF,TGTGCCAGCAGAACGGGACAGGGGGAGACCCAGTACTTC
TRBV2,TRBJ1-4,NA,NA,CASSEALRKGEKLFF,TGTGCCAGCAGTGAAGCGCTACGGAAGGGGGAAAAACTGTTTTTT
TRBV18,TRBJ2-5,few,TRBD1,CASSPTRRTGDETQYF,TGTGCCAGCTCACCAACTCGCCGGACAGGGGACGAGACCCAGTACTTC
TRBV2,TRBJ2-3,few,NA,CASSEQESTDTQYF,TGTGCCAGCAGTGAGCAGGAAAGCACAGATACGCAGTATTTT
TRBV28,TRBJ1-1,few,NA,CASSLGGGEAFF,TGTGCCAGCAGTTTAGGGGGAGGAGAAGCTTTCTTT
TRBV18,TRBJ2-1,NA,TRBD2,CASSKPGLANNEQFF,TGTGCCAGCTCAAAGCCGGGACTAGCGAACAATGAGCAGTTCTTC
TRBV18,TRBJ1-1,NA,NA,CASSPDTQNTEAFF,TGTGCCAGCTCACCAGATACACAAAACACTGAAGCTTTCTTT
TRBV6-6,TRBJ1-5,NA,TRBD1,CASTTGSNQPQHF,TGTGCCAGCACGACAGGGAGCAATCAGCCCCAGCATTTT
TRBV30,TRBJ1-5,few,NA,CAWSARFNQPQHF,TGTGCCTGGAGTGCACGGTTCAATCAGCCCCAGCATTTT
TRBV7-3,TRBJ2-1,few,NA,CASSLGHDNEQFF,TGTGCCAGCAGCTTAGGCCACGACAATGAGCAGTTCTTC
TRBV27,TRBJ2-6,NA,TRBD1,CASSPLAGGVSGANVLTF,TGTGCCAGCAGTCCCTTGGCAGGGGGCGTCTCTGGGGCCAACGTCCTGACTTTC
TRBV9,TRBJ2-7,few,TRBD2,CASSVGTSGWAGEQYF,TGTGCCAGCAGCGTAGGGACTAGCGGGTGGGCTGGGGAGCAGTACTTC
TRBV28,TRBJ2-4,few,NA,CASSFTGPKNIQYF,TGTGCCAGCAGTTTTACAGGGCCAAAAAACATTCAGTACTTC
TRBV4-1,TRBJ2-5,NA,NA,CASSHPSAETQYF,TGCGCCAGCAGCCACCCGAGCGCAGAGACCCAGTACTTC
TRBV15,TRBJ2-7,many,NA,CATSRARGSYEQYF,TGTGCCACCAGCAGAGCTAGAGGTTCCTACGAGCAGTACTTC
TRBV11-2,TRBJ1-1,few,TRBD1,CASSQDRDTEAFF,TGTGCCAGCAGCCAGGACAGGGACACTGAAGCTTTCTTT
TRBV19,TRBJ2-7,NA,NA,CASSKREPPREQYF,TGTGCCAGTAGTAAGAGGGAGCCCCCGCGGGAGCAGTACTTC
TRBV2,TRBJ1-5,few,NA,CASKTDRRQPQHF,TGTGCCAGCAAGACCGACAGGAGACAGCCCCAGCATTTT
TRBV28,TRBJ2-1,NA,TRBD2,CASSPASSGRGDEQFF,TGTGCCAGCAGTCCCGCTTCTAGCGGGAGGGGCGATGAGCAGTTCTTC
TRBV15,TRBJ2-1,few,TRBD1,CATSRRTGGRYNEQFF,TGTGCCACCAGCAGAAGGACAGGGGGCAGGTACAATGAGCAGTTCTTC
TRBV7-3,TRBJ2-3,few,TRBD2,CASSPVAGSRTDTQYF,TGTGCCAGCAGCCCCGTAGCGGGATCGCGTACAGATACGCAGTATTTT
TRBV30,TRBJ1-1,NA,TRBD1,CAWSVGGFNTEAFF,TGTGCCTGGAGTGTAGGGGGCTTTAACACTGAAGCTTTCTTT
TRBV11-2,TRBJ1-3,NA,NA,CASSPGGSGNTIYF,TGTGCCAGCAGCCCCGGGGGGTCTGGAAACACCATATATTTT
TRBV5-1,TRBJ2-1,NA,NA,CASSPRQAANEQFF,TGCGCCAGCAGCCCAAGACAGGCTGCGAATGAGCAGTTCTTC
TRBV6-5,TRBJ2-7,few,NA,CASRWGQGRKEQYF,TGTGCCAGCAGATGGGGACAAGGACGTAAGGAGCAGTACTTC
TRBV10-3,TRBJ2-7,few,TRBD2,CAISDPGLAGYEQYF,TGTGCCATCAGTGATCCGGGACTAGCGGGCTACGAGCAGTACTTC
TRBV7-9,TRBJ2-7,few,NA,CASSLGTTYTYEQYF,TGTGCCAGCAGCTTGGGGACAACTTATACCTACGAGCAGTACTTC
TRBV6-6,TRBJ2-7,few,NA,CASRRTREQYF,TGTGCCAGCAGAAGAACTAGGGAGCAGTACTTC
TRBV29-1,TRBJ2-3,NA,NA,CSVARGRGDTQYF,TGCAGCGTTGCCCGGGGGAGAGGAGATACGCAGTATTTT
TRBV30,TRBJ2-1,NA,NA,CALGLYEQFF,TGTGCCCTGGGGCTATATGAGCAGTTCTTC
TRBV10-3,TRBJ1-5,NA,NA,CAIGPDRSNQPQHF,TGTGCCATCGGACCGGACAGAAGCAATCAGCCCCAGCATTTT
TRBV2,TRBJ1-2,NA,NA,CATTADKNNYGYTF,TGTGCCACCACTGCCGATAAAAATAACTATGGCTACACCTTC
TRBV5-5,TRBJ2-7,NA,TRBD1,CASSARPGQGLGQYF,TGTGCCAGCAGCGCCAGACCGGGACAGGGGTTGGGGCAGTACTTC
TRBV19,TRBJ2-5,NA,NA,CASSIGALQETQYF,TGTGCCAGTAGCATTGGGGCCCTCCAAGAGACCCAGTACTTC
TRBV5-4,TRBJ2-2,NA,NA,CAVHSGLNTGELFF,TGTGCCGTCCACTCAGGTCTGAACACCGGGGAGCTGTTTTTT
TRBV2,TRBJ2-2,few,TRBD2,CARPNYFAGVGSGELFF,TGTGCCAGACCCAATTACTTCGCGGGAGTGGGTAGCGGGGAGCTGTTTTTT
TRBV7-9,TRBJ1-1,few,TRBD1,CASSTLRTGGEAFF,TGTGCCAGCAGCACCTTGAGGACAGGCGGTGAAGCTTTCTTT